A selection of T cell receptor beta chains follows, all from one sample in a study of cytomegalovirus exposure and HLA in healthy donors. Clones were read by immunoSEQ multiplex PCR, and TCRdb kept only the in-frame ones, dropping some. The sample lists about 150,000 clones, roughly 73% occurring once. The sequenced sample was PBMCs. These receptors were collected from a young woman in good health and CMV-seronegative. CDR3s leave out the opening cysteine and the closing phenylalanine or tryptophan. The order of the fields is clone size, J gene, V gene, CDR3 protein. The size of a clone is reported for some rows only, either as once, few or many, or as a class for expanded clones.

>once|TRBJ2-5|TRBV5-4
ASSLNRGETQY
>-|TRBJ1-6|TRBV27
ASSFGGTARYNSPLH
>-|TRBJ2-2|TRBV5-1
ASSIGLAVGELF
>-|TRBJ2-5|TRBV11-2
ASSPRDIQETQY
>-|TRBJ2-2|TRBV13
ASSLAGQGPTGELF
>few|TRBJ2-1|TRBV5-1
ASSFGRGFINPYNEQF
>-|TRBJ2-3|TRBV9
ASNSGSGSDTQY
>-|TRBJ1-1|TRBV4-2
ASSQSGQYTEAF
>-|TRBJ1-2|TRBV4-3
ASSRQNPADRYGYT
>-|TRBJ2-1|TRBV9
ASSVAGGPYNEQF
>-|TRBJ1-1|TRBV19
ASSMRNTEAF
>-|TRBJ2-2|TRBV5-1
ASSPGTSAGELF
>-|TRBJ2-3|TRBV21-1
ASSKVERGAASKNTDTQY
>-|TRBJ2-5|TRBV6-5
ASTLGGRQETQY
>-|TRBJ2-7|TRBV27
ASSSPAGLGYEQY
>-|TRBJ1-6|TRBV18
ATTDRGGSPLH
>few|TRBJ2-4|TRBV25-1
ASSGPKGVAKNSQY
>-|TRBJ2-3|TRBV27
ASMRQSTDTQY
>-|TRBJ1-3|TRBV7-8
ASSPSPQGYSGNTIY
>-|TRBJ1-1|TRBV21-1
ASKPGGGLGNTEAF
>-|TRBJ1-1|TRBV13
ASSLVDRGEAEAF
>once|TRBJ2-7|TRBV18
ASSPRGQGSYEQY
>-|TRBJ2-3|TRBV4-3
ASSQLAGDADTQY
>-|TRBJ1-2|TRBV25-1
ASSGRGRSGHGYT
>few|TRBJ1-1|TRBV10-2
ASSEPSTGWGTEAF
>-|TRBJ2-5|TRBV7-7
ASSPGTGQETQY
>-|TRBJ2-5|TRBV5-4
ASRGGTGGETQY
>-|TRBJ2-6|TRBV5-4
ASSSTGGSGANVLT
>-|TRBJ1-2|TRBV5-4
ASRPGQINYGYT
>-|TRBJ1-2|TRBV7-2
ASSRTGGRANYGYT
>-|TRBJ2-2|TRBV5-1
ASSTGLAWRAGELF
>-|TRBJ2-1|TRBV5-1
ASSLAGVSSNEQF
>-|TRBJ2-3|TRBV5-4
ASSTGLYTDTQY
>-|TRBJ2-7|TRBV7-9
ASSRTSSYEQY
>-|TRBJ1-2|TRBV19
ASSRTSANYGYT
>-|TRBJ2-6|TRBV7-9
SSSLGWFGGEPGANVLT
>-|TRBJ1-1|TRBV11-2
ASSHNPGTEAF
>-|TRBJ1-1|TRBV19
ATTTRGGRNTEAF
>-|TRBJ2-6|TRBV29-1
SVDSPLGANVLT
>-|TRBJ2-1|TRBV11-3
ASSPRTGLYYNEQF
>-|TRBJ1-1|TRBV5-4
ASSRSNTNTEAF
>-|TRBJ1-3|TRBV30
AWIVGQGDSGNTIY
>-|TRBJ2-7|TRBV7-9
ASSLTSIYEQY
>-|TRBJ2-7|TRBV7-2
ASARGQSYEQY
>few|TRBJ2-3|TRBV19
ASSPKRSTDTQY
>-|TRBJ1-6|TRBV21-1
ASSIPFSYSPLH
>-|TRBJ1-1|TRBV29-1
SVEVVVNTEAF
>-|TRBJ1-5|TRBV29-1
SVGTGVGQPQH
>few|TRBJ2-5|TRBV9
ASSPRTGRGETQY
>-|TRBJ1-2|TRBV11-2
ASSLDRRDRGPKYGYT
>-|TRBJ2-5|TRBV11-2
ASSHLAGGQETQY
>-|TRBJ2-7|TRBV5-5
ASSFGPGDRY
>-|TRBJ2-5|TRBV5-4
ASSPEMTGIGETQY
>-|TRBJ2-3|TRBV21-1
ASSPISRQGSDTQY
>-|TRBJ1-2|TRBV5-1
ASSFPDRGGGYT
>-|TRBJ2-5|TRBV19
ASSPRGETQY
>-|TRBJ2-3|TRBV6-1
ASSEAALAGGWYTQY
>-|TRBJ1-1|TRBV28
ASSLSDSEAF